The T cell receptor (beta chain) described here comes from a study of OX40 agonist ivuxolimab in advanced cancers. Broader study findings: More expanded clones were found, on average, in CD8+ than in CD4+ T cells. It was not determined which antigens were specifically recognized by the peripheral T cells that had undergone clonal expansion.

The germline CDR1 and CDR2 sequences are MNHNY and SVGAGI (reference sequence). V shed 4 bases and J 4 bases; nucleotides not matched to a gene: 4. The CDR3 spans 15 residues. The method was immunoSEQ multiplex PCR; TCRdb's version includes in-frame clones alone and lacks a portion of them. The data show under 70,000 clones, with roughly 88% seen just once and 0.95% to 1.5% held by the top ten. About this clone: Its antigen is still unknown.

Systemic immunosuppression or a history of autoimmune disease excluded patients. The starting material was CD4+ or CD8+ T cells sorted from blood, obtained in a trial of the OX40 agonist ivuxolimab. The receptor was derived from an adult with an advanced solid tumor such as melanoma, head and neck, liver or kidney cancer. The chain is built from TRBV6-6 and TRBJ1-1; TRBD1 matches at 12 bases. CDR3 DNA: TGTGCCAGCAGTTCGGGACAGGGGGCGGTCACTGAAGCTTTCTTT. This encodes CASSSGQGAVTEAFF.